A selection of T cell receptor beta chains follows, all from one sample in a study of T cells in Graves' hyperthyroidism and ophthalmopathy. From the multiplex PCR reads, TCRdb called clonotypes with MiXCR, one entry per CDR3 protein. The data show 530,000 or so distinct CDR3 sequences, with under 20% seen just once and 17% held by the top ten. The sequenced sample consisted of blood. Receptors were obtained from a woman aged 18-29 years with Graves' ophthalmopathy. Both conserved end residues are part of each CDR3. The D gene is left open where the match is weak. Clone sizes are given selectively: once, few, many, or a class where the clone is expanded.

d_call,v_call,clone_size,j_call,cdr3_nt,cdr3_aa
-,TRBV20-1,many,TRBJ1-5,TGCAGTGCTACCTTTGGGGGCAATCAGCCCCAGCATTTT,CSATFGGNQPQHF
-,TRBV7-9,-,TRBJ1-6,TGTGCCAGCAGCTCCGACCTGAGCTCCTATAATTCACCCCTCCACTTT,CASSSDLSSYNSPLHF
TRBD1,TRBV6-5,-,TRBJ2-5,TGTGCCAGCAGTTACACTGTCGGACAGGGCGAGACCCAGTACTTC,CASSYTVGQGETQYF
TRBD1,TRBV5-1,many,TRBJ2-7,TGCGCCAGCAGCCCTGGGGACAGTAGGCACGAGCAGTACTTC,CASSPGDSRHEQYF
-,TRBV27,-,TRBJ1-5,-,CASSFGEGNQPRHF
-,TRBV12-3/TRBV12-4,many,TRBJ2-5,TGTGCCAGCAGCCGTACCGACTGGGGAGCTAAGCAAGAGACCCAGTACTTC,CASSRTDWGAKQETQYF
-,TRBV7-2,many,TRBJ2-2,TGTGCCAGCAGCTTAGCCTCACTAGTTACCGGGGAGCTGTTTTTT,CASSLASLVTGELFF
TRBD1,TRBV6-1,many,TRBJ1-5,TGTGCCAGCAGGTCTTCGACAGGGAACTTTCAGCCCCAGCATTTT,CASRSSTGNFQPQHF
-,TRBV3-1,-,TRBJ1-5,TGTGCCAGCAGCTCTACACGAACTGGTCAGCCCCAGCATTTT,CASSSTRTGQPQHF
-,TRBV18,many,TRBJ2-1,TGTGCCAGCTCACCGGTACCCAACAATGAGCAGTTCTTC,CASSPVPNNEQFF
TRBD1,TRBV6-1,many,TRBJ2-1,TGTGCCAGCAGTTCAGACAGGGGACTCTACAATGAGCAGTTCTTC,CASSSDRGLYNEQFF
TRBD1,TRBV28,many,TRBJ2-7,TGTGCCAGCAGTGGGACAGGTAGACCCTACGAGCAGTACTTC,CASSGTGRPYEQYF
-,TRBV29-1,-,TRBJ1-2,TGCAGCGTTAGGAACGACGGGCCAAACAAAGGCTACACCTTC,CSVRNDGPNKGYTF
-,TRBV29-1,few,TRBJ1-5,TGCAGCGTTGGGGGGGCGGGCAATCAGCCCCAGCATTTT,CSVGGAGNQPQHF
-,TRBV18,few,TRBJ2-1,TGTGCCAGCTCACCAAACTCCCCTAGCTGGGGGAACAATGAGCAGTTCTTC,CASSPNSPSWGNNEQFF
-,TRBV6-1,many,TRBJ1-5,TGTGCCAGCAGTGAGGGTAGGGCTAGCAATCAGCCCCAGCATTTT,CASSEGRASNQPQHF
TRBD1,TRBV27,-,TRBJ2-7,TGTGCCAGCAGTTTTCAGGACAGGGCCCATATGGTGCAGTACTTC,CASSFQDRAHMVQYF
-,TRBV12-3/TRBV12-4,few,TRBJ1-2,TGTGCCAGCAGGGCTGCCCCGACGGGTCTAAACACCTTC,CASRAAPTGLNTF
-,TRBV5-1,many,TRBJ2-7,TGCGCCAGCAGCGCCCACCCGGGTGGCGAGCAGTACTTC,CASSAHPGGEQYF
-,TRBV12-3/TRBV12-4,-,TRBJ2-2,TGTGCCAGCAGTTTGCACGGGGAGCTGTTTTTT,CASSLHGELFF
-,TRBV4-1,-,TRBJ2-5,TGCGCCAGCAGCCAACCGGGACTCCAAGAGACCCAGTACTTC,CASSQPGLQETQYF
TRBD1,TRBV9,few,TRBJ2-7,TGTGCCAGCAGCCCCTTCCGGGACAGGGCGACTGAGCAGTACTTC,CASSPFRDRATEQYF
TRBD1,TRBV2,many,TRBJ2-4,TGTGCCAGCACCGCGGACAGGGTAGCCAAAAACATTCAGTACTTC,CASTADRVAKNIQYF
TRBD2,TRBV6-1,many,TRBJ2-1,TGTGCCAGCAGTTTAGCGGGATCGACCTACAATGAGCAGTTCTTC,CASSLAGSTYNEQFF
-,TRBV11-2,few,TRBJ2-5,TGTGCCAGCAGCGCCCCCACGGGATCGTTGCACTTC,CASSAPTGSLHF
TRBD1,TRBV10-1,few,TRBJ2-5,TGCGCCAGCCAGGGGGAAGAGACCCAGTACTTC,CASQGEETQYF
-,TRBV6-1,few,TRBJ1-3,TGTGCCAGCAAGTTATCCGGGACCTTCTCTGGAAACACCATATATTTT,CASKLSGTFSGNTIYF
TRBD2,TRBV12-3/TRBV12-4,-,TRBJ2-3,TGTGCCAGCATCCAGGGAGGGGACCGCGGCACAGATACGCAGTATTTT,CASIQGGDRGTDTQYF
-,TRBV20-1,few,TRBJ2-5,TGCAGTGCTAGAGATCAACAGCAAGAGACCCAGTACTTC,CSARDQQQETQYF
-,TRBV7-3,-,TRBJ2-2,TGTGCCAGCAGCCCCACAGCTACTCAAACCGGGGAGCTGTTTTTT,CASSPTATQTGELFF
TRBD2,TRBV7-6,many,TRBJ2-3,TGTGCCAGCAGTGGAGCGGGAGAAGGGGATACGCAGTATTTT,CASSGAGEGDTQYF
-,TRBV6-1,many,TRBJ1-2,TGTGCCAGCAGTGACCGGGGCGCTTCCTTCTTCTATGGCTACACCTTC,CASSDRGASFFYGYTF
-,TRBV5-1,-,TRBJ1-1,TGCGCCAGCAGGGGGATGGAGACAGGGAACACTGAAGCTTTCTTT,CASRGMETGNTEAFF
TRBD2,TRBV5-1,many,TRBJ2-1,TGCGCCAGCACCCGGAGGCCTAGCGGGGAGGAGATTGAGCAGTTCTTC,CASTRRPSGEEIEQFF
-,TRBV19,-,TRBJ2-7,TGTGCCAGTAAAGACGGATCCTACGAGCAGTACTTC,CASKDGSYEQYF
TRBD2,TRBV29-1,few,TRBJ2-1,TGCAGCGTTGAAGAAACAGGCGGGAGTCACGGCTATGAGCAGTTCTTC,CSVEETGGSHGYEQFF
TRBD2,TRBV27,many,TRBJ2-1,TGTGCCAGCAGGGGACTAGCGGTCTCCTACAATGAGCAGTTCTTC,CASRGLAVSYNEQFF
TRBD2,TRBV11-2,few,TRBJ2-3,TGCGCCAGCAGCCCTTTAGCGGGGCCGACCACAGATACGCAGTATTTT,CASSPLAGPTTDTQYF
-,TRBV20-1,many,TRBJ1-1,TGCAGTGCTAGCGACAGCATGAACACTGAAGCTTTCTTT,CSASDSMNTEAFF
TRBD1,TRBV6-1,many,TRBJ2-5,TGTGCCAGCAGTGGCGGGACAGGAGAGACCCAGTACTTC,CASSGGTGETQYF